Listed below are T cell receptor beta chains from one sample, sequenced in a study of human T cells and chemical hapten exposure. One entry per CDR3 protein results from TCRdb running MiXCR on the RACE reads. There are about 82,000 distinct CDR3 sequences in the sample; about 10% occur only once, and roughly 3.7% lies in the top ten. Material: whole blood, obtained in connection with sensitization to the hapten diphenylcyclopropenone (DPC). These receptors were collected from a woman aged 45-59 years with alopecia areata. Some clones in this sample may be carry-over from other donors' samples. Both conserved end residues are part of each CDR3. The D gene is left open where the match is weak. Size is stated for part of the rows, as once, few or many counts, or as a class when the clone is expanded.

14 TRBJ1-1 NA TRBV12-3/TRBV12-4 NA TGTGCCAGCAGTCCGTACAGGGACAACACTGAAGCTTTCTTT CASSPYRDNTEAFF
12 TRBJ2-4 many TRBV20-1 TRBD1 TGCAGTGCTACCGACAGGGCGAACATTCAGTACTTC CSATDRANIQYF
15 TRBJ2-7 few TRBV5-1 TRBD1 TGCGCCAGCAGCACCACGACAGGGCCTATGTACGAGCAGTACTTC CASSTTTGPMYEQYF
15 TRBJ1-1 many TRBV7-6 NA TGTGCCAGCAGCTCCCCCGGAGGGGCGAACACTGAAGCTTTCTTT CASSSPGGANTEAFF
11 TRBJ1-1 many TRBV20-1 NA TGCAGTGCAGAAGGGGACACTGAAGCTTTCTTT CSAEGDTEAFF
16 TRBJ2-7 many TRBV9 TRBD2 TGTGCCAGCAGCGTGGGAGCTAGCGGGAGGGCGTACGAGCAGTACTTC CASSVGASGRAYEQYF
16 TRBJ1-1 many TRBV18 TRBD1 TGTGCCAGCTCCCCTGACAGGGGGCGCCTTAACACTGAAGCTTTCTTT CASSPDRGRLNTEAFF
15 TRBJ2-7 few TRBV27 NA TGTGCCAGCAGTTTCCCCGGCAGGGGCATCAACGAGCAGTACTTC CASSFPGRGINEQYF
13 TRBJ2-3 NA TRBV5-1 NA TGCGCCAGCAGATCCAAAACAAGGGATACGCAGTATTTT CASRSKTRDTQYF
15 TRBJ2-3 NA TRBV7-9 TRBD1 TGTGCCAGCATCCTGGGACAGGGACGGCTAGATACGCAGTATTTT CASILGQGRLDTQYF
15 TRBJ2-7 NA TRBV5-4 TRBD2 TGTGCCAGCAGCCCTGGACTAGCGGCCGGCTGGGAGCAGTACTTC CASSPGLAAGWEQYF
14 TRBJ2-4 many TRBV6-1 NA TGTGCCAGCAGTGGACGGAACCCCCAAAACATTCAGTACTTC CASSGRNPQNIQYF
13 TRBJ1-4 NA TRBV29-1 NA TGCAGCGTTGGGCAGGGATCTAATGAAAAACTGTTTTTT CSVGQGSNEKLFF
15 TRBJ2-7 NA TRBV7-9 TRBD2 TGTGCCAGCAGCTTGTGGGAACGGGAGGGCCACGAGCAGTACTTC CASSLWEREGHEQYF
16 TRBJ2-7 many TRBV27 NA TGTGCCAGCAGCCGAGTGCGGGACGGCCCTCCCTACGAGCAGTACTTC CASSRVRDGPPYEQYF
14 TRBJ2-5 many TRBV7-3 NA TGTGCCAGCAGCTTCGACAGGAGACAGGAGACCCAGTACTTC CASSFDRRQETQYF
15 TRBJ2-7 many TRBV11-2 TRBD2 TGTGCCAGCAGCTTGGCTAGCGGGGGTTACTACGAGCAGTACTTC CASSLASGGYYEQYF
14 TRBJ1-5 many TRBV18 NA TGTGCCAGCTCACCCGTGCAGGGGCGTCAGCCCCAGCATTTT CASSPVQGRQPQHF
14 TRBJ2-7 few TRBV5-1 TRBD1 TGCGCCAGCAGCTGGGGGACAGGCACCTACGAGCAGTACTTC CASSWGTGTYEQYF
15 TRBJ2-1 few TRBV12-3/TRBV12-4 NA TGTGCCAGCAGTTTAGGTCCGGACCTCTACAATGAGCAGTTCTTC CASSLGPDLYNEQFF
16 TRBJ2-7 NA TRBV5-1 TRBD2 TGCGCCAGCAGCTTGGGGGCTAGCGGGAGGACCAACGAGCAGTACTTC CASSLGASGRTNEQYF
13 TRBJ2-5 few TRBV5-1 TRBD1 TGCGCCAGCGGCTCCGGGACAGGGGAGACCCAGTACTTC CASGSGTGETQYF